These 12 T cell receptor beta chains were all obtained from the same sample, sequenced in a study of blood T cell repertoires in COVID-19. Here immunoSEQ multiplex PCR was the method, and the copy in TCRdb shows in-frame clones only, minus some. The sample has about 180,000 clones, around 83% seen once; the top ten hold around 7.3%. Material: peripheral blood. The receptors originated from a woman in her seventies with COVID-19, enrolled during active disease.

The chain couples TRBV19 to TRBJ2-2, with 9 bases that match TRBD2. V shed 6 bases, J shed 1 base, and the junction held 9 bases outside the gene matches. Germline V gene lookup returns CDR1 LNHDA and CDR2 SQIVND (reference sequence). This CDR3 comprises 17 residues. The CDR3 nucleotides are TGTGCCAGTAGCAACCCTAAACTAGCGGGGAACACCGGGGAGCTGTTTTTT. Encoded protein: CASSNPKLAGNTGELFF.

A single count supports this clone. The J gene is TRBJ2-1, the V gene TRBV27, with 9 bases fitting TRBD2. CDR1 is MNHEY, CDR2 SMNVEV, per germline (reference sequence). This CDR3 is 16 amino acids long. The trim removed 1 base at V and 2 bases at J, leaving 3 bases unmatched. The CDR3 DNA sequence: TGTGCCAGCAGTTTATATAGCGGGAGTACCTACAATGAGCAGTTCTTC. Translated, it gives CASSLYSGSTYNEQFF.

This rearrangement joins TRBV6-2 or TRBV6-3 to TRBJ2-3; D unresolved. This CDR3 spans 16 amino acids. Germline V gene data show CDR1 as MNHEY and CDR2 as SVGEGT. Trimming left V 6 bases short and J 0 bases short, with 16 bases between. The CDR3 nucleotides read TGTGCCAGCAGCATCCCGGTCGCATATAGCACAGATACGCAGTATTTT. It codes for CASSIPVAYSTDTQYF.

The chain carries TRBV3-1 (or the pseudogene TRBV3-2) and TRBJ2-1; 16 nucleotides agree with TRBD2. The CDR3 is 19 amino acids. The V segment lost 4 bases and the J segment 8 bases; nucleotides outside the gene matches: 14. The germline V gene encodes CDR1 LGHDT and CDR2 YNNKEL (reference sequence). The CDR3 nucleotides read TGTGCCAGCAGCCTCGCGGGACTAGCGGGAGGGCAGAAGATCGATGAGCAGTTCTTC. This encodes CASSLAGLAGGQKIDEQFF.

Here the CDR3 reads CASRGQMNTGELFF. In DNA, the CDR3 is TGTGCCAGCAGAGGACAGATGAACACCGGGGAGCTGTTTTTT. The chain carries TRBV6-5 and TRBJ2-2; a weak D match, TRBD1 (6 bases). V lost 6 bases to trimming and J lost 1 base, with 9 bases between them. Germline values: CDR1 MNHEY, CDR2 SVGAGI. This CDR3 is built from 14 residues.

CDR3 residues: CASSSYRYGYTF. In DNA form, the CDR3 reads TGTGCCAGCAGCTCCTACAGATATGGCTACACCTTC. The chain combines TRBV28 with TRBJ1-2; D gene uncertain. V was shortened by 6 bases and J by 5 bases, with 10 bases between the two germline ends. The CDR3 is 12 amino acids. The germline gives CDR1 MDHEN, CDR2 SYDVKM.

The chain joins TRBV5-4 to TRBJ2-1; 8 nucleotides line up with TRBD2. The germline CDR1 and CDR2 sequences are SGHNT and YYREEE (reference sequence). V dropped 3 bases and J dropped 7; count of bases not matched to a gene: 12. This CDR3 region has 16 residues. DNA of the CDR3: TGTGCCAGCAGCTCAACTAGCGGATGGAAAGGGAATGAGCAGTTCTTC. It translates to CASSSTSGWKGNEQFF.

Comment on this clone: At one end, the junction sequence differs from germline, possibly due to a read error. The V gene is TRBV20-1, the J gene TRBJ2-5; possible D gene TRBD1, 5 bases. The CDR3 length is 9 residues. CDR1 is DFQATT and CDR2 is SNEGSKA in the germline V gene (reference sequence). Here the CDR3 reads CSASPGRDF. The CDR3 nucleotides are TGCAGTGCTTCGCCGGGCAGGGACTTC.

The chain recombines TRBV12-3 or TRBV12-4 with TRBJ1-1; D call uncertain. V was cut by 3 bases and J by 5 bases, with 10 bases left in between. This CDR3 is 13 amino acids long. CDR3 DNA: TGTGCCAGCAGTTTTACCGGAGGGACTGAAGCTTTCTTT. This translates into CASSFTGGTEAFF.

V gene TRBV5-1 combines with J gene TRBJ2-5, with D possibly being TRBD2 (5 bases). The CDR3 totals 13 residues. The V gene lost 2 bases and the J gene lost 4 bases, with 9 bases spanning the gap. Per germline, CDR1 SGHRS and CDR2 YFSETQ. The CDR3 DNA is TGCGCCAGCAGCTTAGGGAGCTTAGAGACCCAGTACTTC. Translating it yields CASSLGSLETQYF.

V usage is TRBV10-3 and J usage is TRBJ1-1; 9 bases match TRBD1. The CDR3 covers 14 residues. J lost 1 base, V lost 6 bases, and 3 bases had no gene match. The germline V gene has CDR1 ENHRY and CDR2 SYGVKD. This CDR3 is CAIRMDRGNTEAFF. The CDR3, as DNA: TGTGCCATCAGAATGGACAGGGGGAACACTGAAGCTTTCTTT.

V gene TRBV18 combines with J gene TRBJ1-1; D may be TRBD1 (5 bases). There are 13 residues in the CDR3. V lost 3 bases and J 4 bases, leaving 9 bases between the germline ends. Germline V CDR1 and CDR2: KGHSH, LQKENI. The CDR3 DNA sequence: TGTGCCAGCTCACCCCTCCAGGGCACTGAAGCTTTCTTT. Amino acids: CASSPLQGTEAFF.